Listed below are T cell receptor beta chains from one sample, sequenced in a study of graft-versus-host responses after intestinal transplantation. For these receptors, no antigen is known. The data were produced by immunoSEQ multiplex PCR, yet TCRdb's version contains in-frame clones alone and is incomplete. The sample has about 100,000 clones, roughly 87% seen once; the top ten hold more than 0.75%. The starting material was unstimulated CD4+ T cells sorted from spleen or lymph node cells, obtained before transplant. The receptors stem from a human donor who was the organ donor for an intestinal transplant. Each CDR3 is given with its conserved first and last residue. D genes are given only for firm matches. Expanded clones get a size class; other rows say once, few or many, or leave the size out.

v_gene: TRBV7-8; d_gene: TRBD1; len: 16; abundance: -; j_gene: TRBJ2-7; CDR3nt: TGTGCCAGCAGCTCTCTGGACCCGGGACAGATGGGCGAGCAGTACTTC; CDR3aa: CASSSLDPGQMGEQYF
v_gene: TRBV29-1; d_gene: TRBD1; len: 13; abundance: -; j_gene: TRBJ1-2; CDR3nt: TGCAGCGCCGAGACAGGGATGTTATATGGCTACACCTTC; CDR3aa: CSAETGMLYGYTF
v_gene: TRBV27; d_gene: -; len: 13; abundance: -; j_gene: TRBJ1-5; CDR3nt: TGTGCCAGCAGTTTTACGAGGGATCAGCCCCAGCATTTT; CDR3aa: CASSFTRDQPQHF
v_gene: TRBV28; d_gene: -; len: 11; abundance: -; j_gene: TRBJ1-2; CDR3nt: TGTGCCAGCAGTGCTTGGAGCGGCTACACCTTC; CDR3aa: CASSAWSGYTF
v_gene: TRBV5-4; d_gene: -; len: 15; abundance: -; j_gene: TRBJ1-5; CDR3nt: TGTGCCAGCAGCTTGGGGGGATCCACAAATCAGCCCCAGCATTTT; CDR3aa: CASSLGGSTNQPQHF
v_gene: TRBV6-5; d_gene: -; len: 11; abundance: -; j_gene: TRBJ2-7; CDR3nt: TGTGCCATCAGAATCGGGGGCGAGCAGTACTTC; CDR3aa: CAIRIGGEQYF
v_gene: TRBV7-8; d_gene: TRBD1; len: 15; abundance: -; j_gene: TRBJ2-7; CDR3nt: TGTGCCAGCAGCTACACCGGGACAGGGGGCTTCGAGCAGTACTTC; CDR3aa: CASSYTGTGGFEQYF
v_gene: TRBV28; d_gene: -; len: 15; abundance: -; j_gene: TRBJ1-5; CDR3nt: TGTGCCAGCATGGGTAGAAAAGGGGGTTATCAGCCCCAGCATTTT; CDR3aa: CASMGRKGGYQPQHF
v_gene: TRBV5-1; d_gene: -; len: 14; abundance: -; j_gene: TRBJ1-3; CDR3nt: TGCGCCAGCAGCTTTGCGAAGGGGGGAGACACCATATATTTT; CDR3aa: CASSFAKGGDTIYF
v_gene: TRBV11-3; d_gene: -; len: 14; abundance: -; j_gene: TRBJ2-1; CDR3nt: TGTGCCAGCAGCTTAGGCCCGGTGCAGAATGAGCAGTTCTTC; CDR3aa: CASSLGPVQNEQFF
v_gene: TRBV27; d_gene: -; len: 14; abundance: -; j_gene: TRBJ2-7; CDR3nt: TGTGCCAGTCACACCCAAAGGGGGGTCAACGAGCAGTACTTC; CDR3aa: CASHTQRGVNEQYF
v_gene: TRBV29-1; d_gene: TRBD1; len: 13; abundance: -; j_gene: TRBJ1-2; CDR3nt: TGCAGCGTTGATGGGACAGGGGGGTATGGCTACACCTTC; CDR3aa: CSVDGTGGYGYTF
v_gene: TRBV5-1; d_gene: TRBD2; len: 15; abundance: -; j_gene: TRBJ2-3; CDR3nt: TGCGCCAGCAGCCCAAGCGGGGGGATCACAGATACGCAGTATTTT; CDR3aa: CASSPSGGITDTQYF
v_gene: TRBV5-1; d_gene: -; len: 16; abundance: -; j_gene: TRBJ1-4; CDR3nt: TGCGCCAGCAGCTTGGGGCAGGTCCCAACTAATGAAAAACTGTTTTTT; CDR3aa: CASSLGQVPTNEKLFF
v_gene: TRBV28; d_gene: TRBD2; len: 15; abundance: -; j_gene: TRBJ2-3; CDR3nt: TGTGCCAGCAGCATATCTAGCGGGCTCAGAGATACGCAGTATTTT; CDR3aa: CASSISSGLRDTQYF
v_gene: TRBV5-5; d_gene: -; len: 16; abundance: -; j_gene: TRBJ1-1; CDR3nt: TGTGCCAGCAGCTTGGACCCCTGGGGGGGAGCAAATCAAGCTTTCTTT; CDR3aa: CASSLDPWGGANQAFF
v_gene: TRBV9; d_gene: TRBD2; len: 17; abundance: -; j_gene: TRBJ2-4; CDR3nt: TGTGCCAGCAGCGCAGGACCCCTAACTAGGGGAGGGCACATTCAGTACTTC; CDR3aa: CASSAGPLTRGGHIQYF
v_gene: TRBV11-2; d_gene: TRBD2; len: 18; abundance: -; j_gene: TRBJ2-1; CDR3nt: TGTGCCAGCAGCGCCGCTAGCGGGGGGTTCAGGGATTACAATGAGCAGTTCTTC; CDR3aa: CASSAASGGFRDYNEQFF
v_gene: TRBV5-6; d_gene: TRBD2; len: 15; abundance: -; j_gene: TRBJ2-7; CDR3nt: TGTGCCAGCAGCGCCCTAGCGGGGGCCTCCTACGAGCAGTACTTC; CDR3aa: CASSALAGASYEQYF
v_gene: TRBV10-3; d_gene: TRBD2; len: 16; abundance: -; j_gene: TRBJ2-5; CDR3nt: TGTGCCATCAGCCCGACTAGCGGGGGGGCGGTGGAGACCCAGTACTTC; CDR3aa: CAISPTSGGAVETQYF
v_gene: TRBV30; d_gene: TRBD1; len: 12; abundance: -; j_gene: TRBJ1-2; CDR3nt: TGTGCCTGGAGCATACAGGGGGATGGCTACACCTTC; CDR3aa: CAWSIQGDGYTF
v_gene: TRBV6-6; d_gene: -; len: 13; abundance: once; j_gene: TRBJ2-5; CDR3nt: TGTGCCAGCACCCGGGACTTCCAAGAGACCCAGTACTTC; CDR3aa: CASTRDFQETQYF
v_gene: TRBV9; d_gene: -; len: 15; abundance: -; j_gene: TRBJ1-6; CDR3nt: TGTGCCAGCAGCCGACGACCGGACGGTAATTCACCCCTCCACTTT; CDR3aa: CASSRRPDGNSPLHF
v_gene: TRBV6-1; d_gene: TRBD1; len: 15; abundance: -; j_gene: TRBJ1-5; CDR3nt: TGTGCCAGCAGGTCGGGACAGGGGATCAATCAGCCCCAGCATTTT; CDR3aa: CASRSGQGINQPQHF
v_gene: TRBV30; d_gene: -; len: 15; abundance: -; j_gene: TRBJ1-4; CDR3nt: TGTGCCTGGGATTTGGCGGGGGTAGCTAATGAAAAACTGTTTTTT; CDR3aa: CAWDLAGVANEKLFF
v_gene: TRBV6-4; d_gene: TRBD1; len: 17; abundance: -; j_gene: TRBJ1-5; CDR3nt: TGTGCCAGCAGTGCGTTGGACAGGGCGATAAGCAATCAGCCCCAGCATTTT; CDR3aa: CASSALDRAISNQPQHF
v_gene: TRBV19; d_gene: -; len: 17; abundance: few; j_gene: TRBJ1-1; CDR3nt: TGTGCCAGTAGTCCATTAGGACAGCTATTCATGAACACTGAAGCTTTCTTT; CDR3aa: CASSPLGQLFMNTEAFF
v_gene: TRBV7-8; d_gene: -; len: 15; abundance: once; j_gene: TRBJ1-2; CDR3nt: TGTGCCAGCAGCTTAGAAGGGGCTTTCTCTCTAGGCTACACCTTC; CDR3aa: CASSLEGAFSLGYTF
v_gene: TRBV19; d_gene: TRBD1; len: 18; abundance: -; j_gene: TRBJ1-5; CDR3nt: TGTGCCAGTTCCACCGTTGGACAGGGGCTATGGAGCAATCAGCCCCAGCATTTT; CDR3aa: CASSTVGQGLWSNQPQHF
v_gene: TRBV19; d_gene: TRBD1; len: 15; abundance: -; j_gene: TRBJ2-4; CDR3nt: TGTGCCAGTAGTCCATCCGGGACAGGGAGGATATTGCAGTACTTC; CDR3aa: CASSPSGTGRILQYF
v_gene: TRBV28; d_gene: TRBD1; len: 11; abundance: -; j_gene: TRBJ1-1; CDR3nt: TGTGCCAGCGGTTTGGACAGGCGAACTTTCTTT; CDR3aa: CASGLDRRTFF
v_gene: TRBV30; d_gene: -; len: 12; abundance: once; j_gene: TRBJ2-7; CDR3nt: TGTGCCTGGAGTACAACTGGGTACGAGCAGTACTTC; CDR3aa: CAWSTTGYEQYF
v_gene: TRBV25-1; d_gene: -; len: 15; abundance: -; j_gene: TRBJ2-2; CDR3nt: TGTGCCAGCAGTGCGCGGACACTGAACACCGGGGAGCTGTTTTTT; CDR3aa: CASSARTLNTGELFF
v_gene: TRBV5-8; d_gene: TRBD1; len: 18; abundance: -; j_gene: TRBJ1-1; CDR3nt: TGTGCCAGCAGCCATGCCGGGACAGGGGATTTTTGGAACACTGAAGCTTTCTTT; CDR3aa: CASSHAGTGDFWNTEAFF
v_gene: TRBV6-1; d_gene: -; len: 14; abundance: -; j_gene: TRBJ1-2; CDR3nt: TGTGCCAGCAGTGAAAGTGGACAAAACTATGGCTACACCTTC; CDR3aa: CASSESGQNYGYTF
v_gene: TRBV30; d_gene: -; len: 14; abundance: -; j_gene: TRBJ1-4; CDR3nt: TGTGCCTGGAGGAAGGGGGAGGGAGGTGAAAAACTGTTTTTT; CDR3aa: CAWRKGEGGEKLFF
v_gene: TRBV10-3; d_gene: -; len: 14; abundance: once; j_gene: TRBJ2-3; CDR3nt: TGTGCCATCAGGGCAAGACTGGGGACAGATACGCAGTATTTT; CDR3aa: CAIRARLGTDTQYF
v_gene: TRBV30; d_gene: TRBD1; len: 17; abundance: -; j_gene: TRBJ2-2; CDR3nt: TGTGCCTGGAGTCGGGACAGACTAATCGGAGACACCGGGGAGCTGTTTTTT; CDR3aa: CAWSRDRLIGDTGELFF
v_gene: TRBV6-1; d_gene: -; len: 13; abundance: -; j_gene: TRBJ1-2; CDR3nt: TGTGCCAGCAGTGAAGGGACAGCTACTGGCTACACCTTC; CDR3aa: CASSEGTATGYTF
v_gene: TRBV19; d_gene: -; len: 11; abundance: -; j_gene: TRBJ2-3; CDR3nt: TGTGCCAGTAGGAACTACCTAGCGCAGTATTTT; CDR3aa: CASRNYLAQYF